The next 27 T cell receptor beta chains were all read from a single sample in a study of blood T cells in healthy people across ages. The authors ran a second PCR of about 7 to 11 cycles using a sample-barcoded 5' primer and a J-beta primer mix. One entry per CDR3 protein, called by TCRdb with MiXCR from the 5' RACE reads. The sample consists of some 1.4 million distinct CDR3 sequences, around two fifths of them appearing once. The source material was blood. The receptors shown here come from a woman between 18 and 30 years old in good health.

This clonotype was seen only a few times. The chain couples TRBV29-1 to TRBJ2-1; D ambiguous. The CDR3 is 15 residues long. V lost 0 bases and J 0 bases, leaving 9 bases between the germline ends. Germline V gives CDR1 SQVTM, CDR2 ANQGSEA. The CDR3 bases are TGCAGCGTTGAAGAGCAGGAGAGCTCCTACAATGAGCAGTTCTTC. Protein product: CSVEEQESSYNEQFF.

The rearrangement links TRBV12-3 or TRBV12-4 to TRBJ2-1; TRBD2 agrees at 8 bases. V was pared by 3 bases and J by 9 bases, with 4 bases of the junction left unmatched. The length of the CDR3 is 13 residues. This chain's CDR3 is CASSLRAGGEQFF. The DNA for the CDR3 is TGTGCCAGCAGTTTGCGCGCGGGAGGTGAGCAGTTCTTC.

CDR3 DNA sequence: TGTGCCAGCAGTCACAGGAGTACGTGGACCCAGTACTTC. Encoded protein: CASSHRSTWTQYF. This sequence joins TRBV6-6 and TRBJ2-5; tentatively, D is TRBD1 (5 bases). The CDR3 has 13 amino acids. With 5 bases removed from V and 7 bases from J, the gap between germline ends came to 14 bases. Looked up from germline, CDR1 is MNHNY and CDR2 is SVGAGI (reference sequence).

This clonotype turned up a few times. The chain carries TRBV10-3 and TRBJ2-1; 11 nucleotides line up with TRBD2. The CDR3 is 17 residues long. The ends lost 3 bases at V and 2 bases at J; junction bases unmatched: 6. CDR1 is ENHRY and CDR2 is SYGVKD in the germline V gene. CDR3 region: CAISETSGRLTYNEQFF. The CDR3 DNA reads TGTGCCATCAGTGAAACTAGCGGGAGACTCACCTACAATGAGCAGTTCTTC.

This clonotype was seen only a few times. This chain links TRBV7-9 with TRBJ2-5; the D gene is possibly TRBD1 (6 bases). Germline values: CDR1 SEHNR, CDR2 FQNEAQ (reference sequence). With 3 bases removed from V and 0 bases from J, the gap between germline ends came to 14 bases. The CDR3 consists of 16 residues. CDR3 DNA sequence: TGTGCCAGCAGCTTTCGAGGGGGACGATACCAAGAGACCCAGTACTTC. The encoded protein is CASSFRGGRYQETQYF.

The rearrangement uses TRBV5-1 and TRBJ2-5; D remains ambiguous. The DNA end lines up better with TRBJ2-7; the J call may be wrong. This CDR3 has 12 amino acids. From germline, CDR1 is SGHRS and CDR2 YFSETQ. The CDR3 DNA sequence: TGCGCCAGCAGCCACGAAGCCTCCGAGCAGTACTTC. Protein sequence: CASSHEASEQYF.

The genes are TRBV27 and TRBJ2-7, with D possibly TRBD1 on 8 matching bases. In germline, CDR1 is MNHEY, CDR2 SMNVEV (reference sequence). Trimming left V 2 bases short and J 3 bases short, with 17 bases between. This CDR3 has 16 residues. The CDR3 coding sequence is TGTGCCAGCAGTTTAGGGGGGGACAGGATTTACTACGAGCAGTACTTC. Its translation is CASSLGGDRIYYEQYF.

This clonotype was counted between two and nine times. This CDR3 reads CASMAEGLPNTEAFF. DNA of the CDR3: TGTGCCAGCATGGCGGAGGGACTTCCGAACACTGAAGCTTTCTTT. The V call is TRBV6-1, the J call TRBJ1-1, with D possibly being TRBD1 (5 bases). V was shortened by 7 bases and J by 1 base, with 16 bases between the two germline ends. The CDR3 contains 15 residues. Germline lookup yields CDR1 MNHNS and CDR2 SASEGT.

V and J are TRBV6-1 and TRBJ1-2, with 7 positions matching TRBD1. This CDR3 comprises 13 residues. Germline CDR1 MNHNS, CDR2 SASEGT. Trimming took 9 bases from V and 2 from J; bases not matched to a gene: 6. In DNA, the CDR3 is TGTGCCAGTGCAGGGGGGCCAAACTATGGCTACACCTTC. This gives the protein CASAGGPNYGYTF.

This clonotype showed up just a few times. CDR3 DNA sequence: TGTGCCAGCAGTTACTCGAACACGGGGAGCGCTGAAGCTTTCTTT. This translates into CASSYSNTGSAEAFF. The genes are TRBV6-5 and TRBJ1-1; D gene unclear. There are 15 residues in the CDR3. Germline CDR1 and CDR2: MNHEY and SVGAGI. The V end lost 0 bases, the J end lost 6 bases, and 14 bases lay between the germline ends.

The chain links TRBV10-3 to TRBJ2-5, with D unresolved. This CDR3 spans 14 amino acids. V lost 7 bases to trimming and J lost 4 bases, with 16 bases between them. Germline V gene data show CDR1 as ENHRY and CDR2 as SYGVKD. For the CDR3, the DNA is TGTGCCATCAACACTGGTACTTTGGGAGAGACCCAGTACTTC. This codes for CAINTGTLGETQYF.

This clonotype was detected a few times. This rearrangement joins TRBV25-1 to TRBJ1-1; TRBD1 might be the D (6 bases). V was cut by 11 bases and J by 1 base, with 17 bases left in between. The CDR3 spans 14 residues. CDR1 and CDR2 (germline): MGHDK, SYGVNS. CDR3 DNA sequence: TGTGCCTGCTCCTGGGGGCCCTCGAACACTGAAGCTTTCTTT. This translates into CACSWGPSNTEAFF.

This clonotype was observed a few times. The rearrangement joins TRBV2 to TRBJ2-7; D is perhaps TRBD1 (5 bases). CDR1 and CDR2 (germline): SNHLY, FYNNEI. The CDR3 is made up of 16 amino acids. The germline V and J ends were trimmed by 1 base and 4 bases, with 17 bases remaining between them. The CDR3 spells CASSEVGAGLGYEQYF. The CDR3 region has the DNA TGTGCCAGCAGTGAAGTAGGGGCAGGGCTTGGGTACGAGCAGTACTTC.

The rearrangement uses TRBV30 and TRBJ1-2; no clear D gene. Trimming cost V 5 bases and J 2 bases, with 9 bases left between them. CDR1 GTSNPN and CDR2 SVGIG come from the germline V gene (reference sequence). The CDR3 is 12 residues long. This chain's CDR3 is CAWDSGNYGYTF. In DNA form, the CDR3 reads TGTGCCTGGGACTCGGGGAACTATGGCTACACCTTC.

The chain couples TRBV7-9 to TRBJ1-1, with TRBD1 matching 9 bases. The CDR3 is 15 residues long. Germline CDR1 is SEHNR and CDR2 is FQNEAQ (reference sequence). The V segment lost 4 bases and the J segment 0 bases; nucleotides outside the gene matches: 3. CDR3 amino acids: CASSSRDRVNTEAFF. As DNA, the CDR3 is TGTGCCAGCAGCTCCCGGGACAGGGTGAACACTGAAGCTTTCTTT.

In DNA, the CDR3 is TGTGCCAGCAGTTTAATCCCCGACAGGGCAAACTATGGCTACACCTTC. This codes for CASSLIPDRANYGYTF. V and J are TRBV12-3 or TRBV12-4 and TRBJ1-2, with 7 nucleotides matching TRBD1. Trimming cost V 2 bases and J 2 bases; bases outside gene matches: 8. This CDR3 has 16 amino acids.

The chain joins TRBV7-2 to TRBJ2-7; D is ambiguous. The CDR3 length is 15 residues. V was trimmed by 1 base and J by 0 bases, leaving 10 bases between them. Per germline, CDR1 SGHTA and CDR2 FQGNSA. The CDR3 loop reads CASSLEIASSYEQYF. CDR3 coding DNA: TGTGCCAGCAGCTTAGAGATAGCATCCTCCTACGAGCAGTACTTC.

This clonotype occurred a few times. The chain couples TRBV6-2 or TRBV6-3 to TRBJ2-5; a possible D gene is TRBD2 (5 bases). V lost 6 bases and J lost 11, with 13 bases in between. Looked up from germline, CDR1 is MNHEY and CDR2 is SVGEGT. The CDR3 is 11 amino acids. CDR3 bases: TGTGCCAGCAGCACCGGGGAGAAGCAGTACTTC. This encodes CASSTGEKQYF.

CDR3 coding DNA: TGTGCCAGCAGTTTACCGGGGTTTGGAAACACCATATATTTT. Translation gives CASSLPGFGNTIYF. The chain employs TRBV28 and TRBJ1-3; D uncertain. Germline CDR1 is MDHEN and CDR2 is SYDVKM. The CDR3 length is 14 residues. V was pared by 2 bases and J by 3 bases, with 8 bases between.

The chain carries TRBV10-2 and TRBJ2-3; 8 nucleotides line up with TRBD1. Germline CDR1 and CDR2: WSHSY and SAAADI. The CDR3 contains 17 residues. V lost 0 bases and J lost 1; bases outside the gene matches: 6. The CDR3 region is CASSESGSGGGTDTQYF. In nucleotides, the CDR3 is TGCGCCAGCAGTGAGTCAGGTTCAGGGGGCGGCACAGATACGCAGTATTTT.

The chain has TRBV12-3 or TRBV12-4 and TRBJ2-1, with 7 bases identical to TRBD2. The CDR3 consists of 15 residues. J lost 10 bases, V lost 4 bases, and 13 bases had no gene match. The CDR3 DNA reads as TGTGCCAGCAGTTCGTCAGCGGGATCCCCCTACGAGCAGTTCTTC. Its protein is CASSSSAGSPYEQFF.

In DNA form, the CDR3 reads TGTGCCAGCAGTGAAGCTATATCAGGAGCTAACTATGGCTACACCTTC. Protein product: CASSEAISGANYGYTF. This chain uses TRBV6-1 with TRBJ1-2, with D unclear. Trimming cost V 0 bases and J 0 bases, with 11 bases left between them. The germline gives CDR1 MNHNS, CDR2 SASEGT. The CDR3 totals 16 residues.

The J gene is TRBJ2-2, the V gene TRBV7-9; D is ambiguous. V lost 3 bases and J 5 bases, leaving 10 bases between the germline ends. The CDR3 is 14 residues long. CDR1 and CDR2 (germline): SEHNR, FQNEAQ (reference sequence). The CDR3 DNA follows: TGTGCCAGCAGCTTTAAACTGGGGACCGGGGAGCTGTTTTTT. The encoded protein is CASSFKLGTGELFF.

This chain connects TRBV6-5 to TRBJ2-7; D uncertain. Trimming took off 5 bases at V and 3 bases at J, with 14 bases between the two ends. CDR3 size: 14 residues. CDR1 is MNHEY, CDR2 SVGAGI, per germline. The CDR3, as DNA: TGTGCCAGCAGTGACGCATGGCCCGACTACGAGCAGTACTTC. Its protein is CASSDAWPDYEQYF.

The J gene is TRBJ1-2, the V gene TRBV2; 7 nucleotides line up with TRBD1. Germline-derived CDR1 and CDR2 are SNHLY and FYNNEI. V lost 2 bases, J lost 4 bases, and 4 bases stayed unmatched. The CDR3 covers 14 residues. This CDR3 is CASSEQGGSYGYTF. The CDR3 coding sequence is TGTGCCAGCAGTGAACAAGGGGGCTCCTATGGCTACACCTTC. Looking up the rest from reference TRBV2 and TRBJ1-2 gives the full variable domain: EPEVTQTPSHQVTQMGQEVILRCVPISNHLYFYWYRQILGQKVEFLVSFYNNEISEKSEIFDDQFSVERPDGSNFTLKIRSTKLEDSAMYFCASSEQGGSYGYTFGSGTRLTVV.

V gene TRBV7-9 combines with J gene TRBJ2-1, with D unclear. V lost 5 bases and J lost 5, with 13 bases in between. In germline, CDR1 is SEHNR, CDR2 FQNEAQ (reference sequence). The CDR3 is made up of 14 amino acids. The CDR3 DNA reads TGTGCCAGCAGCGACCTCTCCCCCAACAATGAGCAGTTCTTC. It is translated as CASSDLSPNNEQFF.

The CDR3 reads CASSFAGGWWYGYTF. The CDR3 DNA is TGTGCCAGCAGTTTTGCAGGGGGTTGGTGGTATGGCTACACCTTC. The rearrangement joins TRBV28 to TRBJ1-2; 7 bases line up with TRBD1. The CDR3 is made up of 15 amino acids. The V and J ends lost 3 bases and 5 bases, in that order; junction bases with no gene match: 9. The germline gives CDR1 MDHEN, CDR2 SYDVKM.